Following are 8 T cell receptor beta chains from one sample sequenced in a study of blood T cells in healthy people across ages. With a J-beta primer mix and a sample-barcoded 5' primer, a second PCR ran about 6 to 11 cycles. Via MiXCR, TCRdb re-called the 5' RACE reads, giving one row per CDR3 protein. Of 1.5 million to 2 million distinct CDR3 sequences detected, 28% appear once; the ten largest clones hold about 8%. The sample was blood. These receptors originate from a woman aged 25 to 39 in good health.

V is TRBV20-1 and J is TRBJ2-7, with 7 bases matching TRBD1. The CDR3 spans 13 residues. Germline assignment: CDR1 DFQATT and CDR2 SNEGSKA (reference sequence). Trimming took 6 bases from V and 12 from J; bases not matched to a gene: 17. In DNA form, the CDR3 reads TGCAGTGCCTCGACAGGGAGCTCCTACGGGCGGTACTTC. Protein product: CSASTGSSYGRYF.

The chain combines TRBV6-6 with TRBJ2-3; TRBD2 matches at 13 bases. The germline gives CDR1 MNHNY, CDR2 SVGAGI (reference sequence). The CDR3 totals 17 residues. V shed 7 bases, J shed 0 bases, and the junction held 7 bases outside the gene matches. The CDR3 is CASKLAGGSYSTDTQYF. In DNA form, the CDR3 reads TGTGCCAGCAAACTAGCGGGAGGGTCCTATAGCACAGATACGCAGTATTTT.

The CDR3 DNA sequence: TGCAGTGGGTCGGGGGGGGTAGGGAATCAGCCCCAGCATTTT. This encodes CSGSGGVGNQPQHF. The chain employs TRBV20-1 and TRBJ1-5; possibly TRBD1 for D (5 bases). The V and J ends lost 7 bases and 4 bases respectively, with 17 bases between them. CDR1 DFQATT and CDR2 SNEGSKA come from the germline V gene (reference sequence). This CDR3 is 14 amino acids long.

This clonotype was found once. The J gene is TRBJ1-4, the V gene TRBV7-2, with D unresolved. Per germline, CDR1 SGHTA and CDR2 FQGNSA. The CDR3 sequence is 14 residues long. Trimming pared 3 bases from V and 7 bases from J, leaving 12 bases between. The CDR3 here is CASSFYRRGEKLFF. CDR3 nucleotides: TGTGCCAGCAGCTTTTACCGAAGAGGTGAAAAACTGTTTTTT.

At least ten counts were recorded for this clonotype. The CDR3 region has the DNA TGCAGCGTTGGGGCAGGTTTTCAAGAGACCCAGTACTTC. This translates into CSVGAGFQETQYF. V usage is TRBV29-1 and J usage is TRBJ2-5, with D unresolved. V was trimmed by 4 bases and J by 2 bases, leaving 11 bases between them. The CDR3 covers 13 residues. The germline gives CDR1 SQVTM, CDR2 ANQGSEA.

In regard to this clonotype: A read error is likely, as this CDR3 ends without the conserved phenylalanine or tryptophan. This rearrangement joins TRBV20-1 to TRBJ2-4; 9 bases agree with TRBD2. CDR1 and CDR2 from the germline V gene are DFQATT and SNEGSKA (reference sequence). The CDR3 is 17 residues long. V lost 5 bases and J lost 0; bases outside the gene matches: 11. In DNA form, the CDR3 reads TGCAGTGCTGGGCCTATGGCGGGAGGGCGAGCCAAAAACATTCAGTACTGC. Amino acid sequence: CSAGPMAGGRAKNIQYC.

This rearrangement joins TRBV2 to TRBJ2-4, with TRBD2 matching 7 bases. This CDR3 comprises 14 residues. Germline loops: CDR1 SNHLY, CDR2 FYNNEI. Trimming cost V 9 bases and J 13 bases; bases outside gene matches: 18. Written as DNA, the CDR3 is TGTGCCAGGGAGGAGCGGGACTCCGCCAATGAGCAGTACTTC. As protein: CAREERDSANEQYF.

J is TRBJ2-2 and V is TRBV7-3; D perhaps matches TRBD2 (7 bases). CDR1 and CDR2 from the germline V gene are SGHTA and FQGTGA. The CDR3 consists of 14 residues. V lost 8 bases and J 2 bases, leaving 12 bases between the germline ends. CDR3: CASGRGGNTGELFF. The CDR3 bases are TGTGCCAGCGGAAGGGGGGGTAACACCGGGGAGCTGTTTTTT.